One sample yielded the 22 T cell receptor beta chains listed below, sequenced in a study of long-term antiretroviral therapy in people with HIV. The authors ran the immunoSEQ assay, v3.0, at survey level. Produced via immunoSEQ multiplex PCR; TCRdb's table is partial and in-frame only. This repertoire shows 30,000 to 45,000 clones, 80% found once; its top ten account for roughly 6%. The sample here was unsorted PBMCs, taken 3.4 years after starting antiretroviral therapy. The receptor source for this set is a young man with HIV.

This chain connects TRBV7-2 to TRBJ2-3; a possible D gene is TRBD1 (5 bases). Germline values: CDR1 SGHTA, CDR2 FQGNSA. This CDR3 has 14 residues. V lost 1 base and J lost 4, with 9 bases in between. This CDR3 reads CASSLGGASDTQYF. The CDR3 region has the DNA TGTGCCAGCAGCTTAGGTGGGGCCTCAGATACGCAGTATTTT.

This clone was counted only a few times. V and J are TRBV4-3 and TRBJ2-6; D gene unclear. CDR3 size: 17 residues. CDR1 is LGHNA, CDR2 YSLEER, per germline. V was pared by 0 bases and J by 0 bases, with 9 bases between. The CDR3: CASSQDSSSSGANVLTF. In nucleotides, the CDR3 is TGCGCCAGCAGCCAAGACAGTTCTAGCTCTGGGGCCAACGTCCTGACTTTC.

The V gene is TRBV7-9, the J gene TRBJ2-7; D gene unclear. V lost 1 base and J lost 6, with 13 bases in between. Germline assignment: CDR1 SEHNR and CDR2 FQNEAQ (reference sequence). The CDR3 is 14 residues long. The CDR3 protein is CASSLGTSSLEQYF. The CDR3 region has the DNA TGTGCCAGCAGCTTAGGGACCTCCTCTCTCGAGCAGTACTTC. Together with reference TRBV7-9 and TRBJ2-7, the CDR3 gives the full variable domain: DTGVSQNPRHKITKRGQNVTFRCDPISEHNRLYWYRQTLGQGPEFLTYFQNEAQLEKSRLLSDRFSAERPKGSFSTLEIQRTEQGDSAMYLCASSLGTSSLEQYFGPGTRLTVT.

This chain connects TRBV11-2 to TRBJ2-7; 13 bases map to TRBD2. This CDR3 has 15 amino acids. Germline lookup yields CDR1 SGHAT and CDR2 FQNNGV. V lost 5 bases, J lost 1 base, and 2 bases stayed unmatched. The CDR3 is CASSGGLAGSYEQYF. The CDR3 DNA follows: TGTGCCAGCAGCGGGGGACTAGCGGGGTCCTACGAGCAGTACTTC.

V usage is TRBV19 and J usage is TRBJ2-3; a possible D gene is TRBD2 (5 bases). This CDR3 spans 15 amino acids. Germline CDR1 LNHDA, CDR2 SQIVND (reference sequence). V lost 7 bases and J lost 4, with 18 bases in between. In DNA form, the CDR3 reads TGTGCCAGTAAATTTAGCGTCAGAGGACCAGATACGCAGTATTTT. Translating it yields CASKFSVRGPDTQYF.

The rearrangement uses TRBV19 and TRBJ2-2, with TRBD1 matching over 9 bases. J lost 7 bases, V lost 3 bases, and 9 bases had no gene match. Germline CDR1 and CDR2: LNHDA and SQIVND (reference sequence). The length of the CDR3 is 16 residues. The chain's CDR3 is CASSIGDRVLGGELFF. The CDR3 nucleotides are TGTGCCAGTAGTATTGGGGACAGGGTATTGGGCGGGGAGCTGTTTTTT.

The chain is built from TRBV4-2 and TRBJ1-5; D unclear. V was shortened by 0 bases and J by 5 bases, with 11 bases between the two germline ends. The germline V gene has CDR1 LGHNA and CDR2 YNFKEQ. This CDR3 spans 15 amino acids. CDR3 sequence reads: CASSQDTPGDQPQHF. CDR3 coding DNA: TGTGCCAGCAGCCAAGATACGCCCGGGGATCAGCCCCAGCATTTT.

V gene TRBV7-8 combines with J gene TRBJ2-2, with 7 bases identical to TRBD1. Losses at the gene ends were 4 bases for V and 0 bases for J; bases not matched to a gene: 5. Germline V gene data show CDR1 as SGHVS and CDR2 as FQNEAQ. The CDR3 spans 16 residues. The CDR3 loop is CASSSGQQANTGELFF. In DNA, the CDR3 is TGTGCCAGCAGCTCGGGACAGCAAGCGAACACCGGGGAGCTGTTTTTT.

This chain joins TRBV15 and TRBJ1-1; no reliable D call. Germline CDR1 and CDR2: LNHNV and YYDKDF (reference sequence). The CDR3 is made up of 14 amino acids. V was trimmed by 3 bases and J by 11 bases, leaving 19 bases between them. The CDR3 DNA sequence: TGTGCCACCAGCAGTGACCAAAACAGCTCCCCCGCTTTCTTT. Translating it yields CATSSDQNSSPAFF. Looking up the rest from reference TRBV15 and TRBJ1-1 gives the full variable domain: DAMVIQNPRYQVTQFGKPVTLSCSQTLNHNVMYWYQQKSSQAPKLLFHYYDKDFNNEADTPDNFQSRRPNTSFCFLDIRSPGLGDTAMYLCATSSDQNSSPAFFGQGTRLTVV.

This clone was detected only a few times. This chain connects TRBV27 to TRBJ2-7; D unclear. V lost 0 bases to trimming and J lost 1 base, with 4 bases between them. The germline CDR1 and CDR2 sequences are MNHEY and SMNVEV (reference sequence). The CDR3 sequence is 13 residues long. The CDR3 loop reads CASSLSGSYEQYF. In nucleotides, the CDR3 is TGTGCCAGCAGTTTATCGGGGTCCTACGAGCAGTACTTC.

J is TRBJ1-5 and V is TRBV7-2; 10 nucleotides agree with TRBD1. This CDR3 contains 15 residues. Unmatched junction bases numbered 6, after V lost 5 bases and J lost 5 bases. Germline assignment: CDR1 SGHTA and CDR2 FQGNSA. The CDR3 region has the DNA TGTGCCAGCAGCGGTGACAGGGGGCCCGATCAGCCCCAGCATTTT. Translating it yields CASSGDRGPDQPQHF.

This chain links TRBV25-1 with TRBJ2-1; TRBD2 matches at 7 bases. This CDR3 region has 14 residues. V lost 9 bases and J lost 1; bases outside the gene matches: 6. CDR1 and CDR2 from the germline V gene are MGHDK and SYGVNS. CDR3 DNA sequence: TGTGCCAGAGGCGGGCGGGGGTCCTACAATGAGCAGTTCTTC. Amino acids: CARGGRGSYNEQFF. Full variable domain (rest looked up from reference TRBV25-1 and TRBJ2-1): EADIYQTPRYLVIGTGKKITLECSQTMGHDKMYWYQQDPGMELHLIHYSYGVNSTEKGDLSSESTVSRIRTEHFPLTLESARPSHTSQYLCARGGRGSYNEQFFGPGTRLTVL.

Here the CDR3 DNA reads TGTGCCAGCAGTTACTCGCGACAGGGGTTTCTCTATGGCTACACCTTC. Translated, it gives CASSYSRQGFLYGYTF. The chain combines TRBV6-5 with TRBJ1-2, with 8 bases identical to TRBD1. The germline V gene has CDR1 MNHEY and CDR2 SVGAGI. The ends lost 0 bases at V and 4 bases at J; junction bases unmatched: 7. This CDR3 spans 16 amino acids.

The CDR3 region is CASSLRALRFNEQFF. In nucleotides, the CDR3 is TGTGCCAGCAGCTTAAGGGCATTACGCTTCAATGAGCAGTTCTTC. The chain uses TRBV7-8 and TRBJ2-1; D call uncertain. V was pared by 2 bases and J by 6 bases, with 14 bases between. The CDR3 consists of 15 residues. The germline CDR1 and CDR2 sequences are SGHVS and FQNEAQ.

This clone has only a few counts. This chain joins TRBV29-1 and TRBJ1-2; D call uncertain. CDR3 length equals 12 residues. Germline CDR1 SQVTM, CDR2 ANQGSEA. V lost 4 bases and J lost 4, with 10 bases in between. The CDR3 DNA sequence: TGCAGCGTTGGTAGTGTCGGCTATGGCTACACCTTC. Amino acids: CSVGSVGYGYTF. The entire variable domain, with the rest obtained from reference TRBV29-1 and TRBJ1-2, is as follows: SAVISQKPSRDICQRGTSLTIQCQVDSQVTMMFWYRQQPGQSLTLIATANQGSEATYESGFVIDKFPISRPNLTFSTLTVSNMSPEDSSIYLCSVGSVGYGYTFGSGTRLTVV.

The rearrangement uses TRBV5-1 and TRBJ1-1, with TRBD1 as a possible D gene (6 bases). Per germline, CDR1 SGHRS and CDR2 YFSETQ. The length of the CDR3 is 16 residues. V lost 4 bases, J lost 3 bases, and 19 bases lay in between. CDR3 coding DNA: TGCGCCAGCAGCCACAAAATTACAGGGATGCACACTGAAGCTTTCTTT. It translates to CASSHKITGMHTEAFF.

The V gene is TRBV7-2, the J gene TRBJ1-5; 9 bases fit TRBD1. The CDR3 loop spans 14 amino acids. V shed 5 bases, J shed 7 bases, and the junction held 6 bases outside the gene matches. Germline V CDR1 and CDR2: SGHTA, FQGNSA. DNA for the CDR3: TGTGCCAGCAGCCCGGACAGGGGAGGCCAGCCCCAGCATTTT. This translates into CASSPDRGGQPQHF.

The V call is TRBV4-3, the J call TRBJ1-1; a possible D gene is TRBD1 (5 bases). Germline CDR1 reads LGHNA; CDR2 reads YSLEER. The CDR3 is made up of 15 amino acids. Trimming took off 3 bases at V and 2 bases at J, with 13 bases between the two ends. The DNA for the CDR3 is TGCGCCAGCAGCCAGGAGGGACTGATAAACACTGAAGCTTTCTTT. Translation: CASSQEGLINTEAFF.

CDR3 protein: CASSYPGGTEAFF. CDR3 bases: TGTGCCAGCAGCTACCCCGGGGGTACTGAAGCTTTCTTT. V and J are TRBV5-5 and TRBJ1-1; TRBD1 might be the D (5 bases). V was pared by 3 bases and J by 5 bases, with 11 bases between. The CDR3 is made up of 13 amino acids. CDR1 and CDR2 (germline): SGHKS, YYEKEE (reference sequence).

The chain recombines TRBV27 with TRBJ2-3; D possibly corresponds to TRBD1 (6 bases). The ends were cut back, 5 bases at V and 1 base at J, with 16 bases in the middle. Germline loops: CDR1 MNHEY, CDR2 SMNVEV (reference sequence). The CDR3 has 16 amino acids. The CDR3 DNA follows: TGTGCCAGCAGTCTCAGGGGAGTGGGGGGCACAGATACGCAGTATTTT. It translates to CASSLRGVGGTDTQYF.

The CDR3, as DNA: TGTGCCAGCAGCTTGGCGGGCCTCACCTTCTCTGGGGCCAACGTCCTGACTTTC. Translating it yields CASSLAGLTFSGANVLTF. The chain uses TRBV7-2 and TRBJ2-6, with a possible D match to TRBD2 (5 bases). CDR3 length equals 18 residues. V was trimmed by 3 bases and J by 0 bases, leaving 15 bases between them. Per the germline V gene, CDR1 is SGHTA and CDR2 is FQGNSA.

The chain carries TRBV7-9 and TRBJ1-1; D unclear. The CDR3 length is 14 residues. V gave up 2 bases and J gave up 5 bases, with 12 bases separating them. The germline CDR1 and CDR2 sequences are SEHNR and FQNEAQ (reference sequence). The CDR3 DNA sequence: TGTGCCAGCAGCTTATTAGTAGTGGGTACTGAAGCTTTCTTT. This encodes CASSLLVVGTEAFF.